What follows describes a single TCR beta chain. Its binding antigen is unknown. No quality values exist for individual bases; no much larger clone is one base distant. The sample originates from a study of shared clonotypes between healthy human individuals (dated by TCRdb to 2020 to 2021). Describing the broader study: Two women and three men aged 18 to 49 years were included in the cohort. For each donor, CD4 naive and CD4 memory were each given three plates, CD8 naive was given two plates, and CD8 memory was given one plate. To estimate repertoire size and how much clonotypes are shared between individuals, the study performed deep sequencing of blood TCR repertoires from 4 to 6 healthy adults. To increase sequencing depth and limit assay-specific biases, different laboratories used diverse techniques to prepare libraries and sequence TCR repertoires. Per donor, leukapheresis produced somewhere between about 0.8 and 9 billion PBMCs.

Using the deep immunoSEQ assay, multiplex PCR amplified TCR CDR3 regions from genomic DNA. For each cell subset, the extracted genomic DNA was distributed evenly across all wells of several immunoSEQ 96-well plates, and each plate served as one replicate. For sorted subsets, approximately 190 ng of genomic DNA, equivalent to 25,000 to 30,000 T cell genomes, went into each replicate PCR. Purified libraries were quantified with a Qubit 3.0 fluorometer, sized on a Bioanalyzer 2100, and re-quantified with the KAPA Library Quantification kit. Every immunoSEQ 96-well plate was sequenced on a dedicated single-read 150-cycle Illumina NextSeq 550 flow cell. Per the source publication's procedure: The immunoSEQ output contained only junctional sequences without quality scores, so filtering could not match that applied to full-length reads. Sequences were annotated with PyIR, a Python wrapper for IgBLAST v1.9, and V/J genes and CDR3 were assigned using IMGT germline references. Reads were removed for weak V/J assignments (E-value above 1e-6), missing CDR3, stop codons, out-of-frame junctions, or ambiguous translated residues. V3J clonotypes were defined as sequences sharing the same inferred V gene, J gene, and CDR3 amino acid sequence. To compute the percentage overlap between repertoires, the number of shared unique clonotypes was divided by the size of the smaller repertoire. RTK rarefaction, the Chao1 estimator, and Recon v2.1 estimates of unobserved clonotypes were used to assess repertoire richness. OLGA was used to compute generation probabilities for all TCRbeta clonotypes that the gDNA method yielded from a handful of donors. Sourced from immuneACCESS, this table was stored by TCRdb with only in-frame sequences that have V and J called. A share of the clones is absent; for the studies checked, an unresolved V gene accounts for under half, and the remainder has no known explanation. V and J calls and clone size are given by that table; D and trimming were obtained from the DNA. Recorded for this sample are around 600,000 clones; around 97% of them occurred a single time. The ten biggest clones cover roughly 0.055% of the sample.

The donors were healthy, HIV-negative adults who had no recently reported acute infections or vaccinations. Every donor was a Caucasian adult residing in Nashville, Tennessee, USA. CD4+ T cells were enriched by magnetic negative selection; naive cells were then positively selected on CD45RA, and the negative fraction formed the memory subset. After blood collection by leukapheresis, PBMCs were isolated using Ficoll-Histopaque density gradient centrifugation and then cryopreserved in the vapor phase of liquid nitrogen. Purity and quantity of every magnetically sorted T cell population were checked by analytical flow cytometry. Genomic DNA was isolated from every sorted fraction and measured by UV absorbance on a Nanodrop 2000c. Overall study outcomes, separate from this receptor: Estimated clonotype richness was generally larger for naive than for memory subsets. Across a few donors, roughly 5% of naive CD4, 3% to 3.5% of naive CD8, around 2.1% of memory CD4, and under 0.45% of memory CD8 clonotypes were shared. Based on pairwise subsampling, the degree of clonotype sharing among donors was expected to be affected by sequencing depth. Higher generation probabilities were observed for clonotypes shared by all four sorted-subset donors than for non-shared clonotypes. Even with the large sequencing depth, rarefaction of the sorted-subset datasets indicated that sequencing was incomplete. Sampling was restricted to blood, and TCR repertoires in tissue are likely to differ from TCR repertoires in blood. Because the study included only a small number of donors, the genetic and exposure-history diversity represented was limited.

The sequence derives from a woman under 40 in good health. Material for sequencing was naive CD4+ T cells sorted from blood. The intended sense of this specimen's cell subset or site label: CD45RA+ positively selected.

The bases are TGTGCCAGCAGTTATCGGACTAGCGGATACAATGAGCAGTTCTTC. It codes for CASSYRTSGYNEQFF. The sequence links TRBV6-5 to TRBJ2-1; TRBD2 matches 10 bases in the middle. According to the germline V gene, CDR1 reads MNHEY and CDR2 reads SVGAGI. Germline trimming amounts to 3 bases on V and 4 bases on J, with 3 as the count of junction bases outside the gene matches. Reading from cysteine to phenylalanine, the CDR3 counts 15 amino acids. Of the read, only the CDR3 DNA is kept; its 45 bases are in frame from base 1.